What follows describes a single T cell receptor (beta chain). Its matching antigen is unknown. The data stem from a study of T cell responses to AZD1222 COVID-19 vaccine. The CDR3 length is 16 residues. Trimming shortened V by 1 base and J by 3 bases, and 16 bases separated the two germline ends. The germline V gene encodes CDR1 LNHDA and CDR2 SQIVND (reference sequence). Points from the study as a whole: Repertoire sampling was restricted to post-peak T cell response timepoints. Unmutated variant regions are reportedly the target of nearly half of TCRs that are spike-specific. CD4 TCRs associated with vaccination spanned spike, dominating at 160-218 and 743-854.

Libraries were prepared by immunoSEQ multiplex PCR; TCRdb keeps only in-frame clonotypes and omits some of them. The table shows about 70,000 clones, with around 90% occurring only once. Sequencing used peripheral blood, obtained on day 0 of MenACWY control vaccination. The sequence derives from an adult in good health. The gene calls are TRBV19 and TRBJ2-7; D call uncertain. The DNA for the CDR3 is TGTGCCAGTAGTATAGGCCCAAGACAACCGTTCTACGAGCAGTACTTC. Translation gives CASSIGPRQPFYEQYF.